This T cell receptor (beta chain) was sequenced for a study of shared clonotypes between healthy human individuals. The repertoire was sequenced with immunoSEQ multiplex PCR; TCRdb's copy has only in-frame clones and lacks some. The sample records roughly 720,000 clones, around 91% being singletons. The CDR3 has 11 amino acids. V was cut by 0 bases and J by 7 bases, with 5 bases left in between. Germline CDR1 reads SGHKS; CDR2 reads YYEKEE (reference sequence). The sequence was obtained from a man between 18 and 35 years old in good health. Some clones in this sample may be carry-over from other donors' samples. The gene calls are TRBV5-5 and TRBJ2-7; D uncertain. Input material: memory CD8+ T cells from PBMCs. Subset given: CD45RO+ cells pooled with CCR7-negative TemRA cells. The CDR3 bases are TGTGCCAGCAGCTTGGGGCGTGAGCAGTACTTC. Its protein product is CASSLGREQYF.